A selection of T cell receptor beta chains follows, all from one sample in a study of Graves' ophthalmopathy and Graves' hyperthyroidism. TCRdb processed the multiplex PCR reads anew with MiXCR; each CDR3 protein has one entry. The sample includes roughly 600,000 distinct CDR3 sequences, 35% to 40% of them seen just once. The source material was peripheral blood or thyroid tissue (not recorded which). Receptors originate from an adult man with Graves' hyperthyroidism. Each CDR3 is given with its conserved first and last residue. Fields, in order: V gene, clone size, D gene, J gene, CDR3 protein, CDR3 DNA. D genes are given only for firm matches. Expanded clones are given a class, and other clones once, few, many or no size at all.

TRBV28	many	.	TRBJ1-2	CASSFPIFEGYGYTF	TGTGCCAGCAGTTTCCCCATCTTTGAGGGCTATGGCTACACCTTC
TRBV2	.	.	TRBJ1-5	CASSGGTYSNQPQHF	TGTGCCAGCAGTGGAGGAACGTATAGCAATCAGCCCCAGCATTTT
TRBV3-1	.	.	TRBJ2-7	CASSQGRDTGGSYEQYF	TGTGCCAGCAGCCAAGGAAGGGACACCGGGGGCTCCTACGAGCAGTACTTC
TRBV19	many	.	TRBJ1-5	CASSIWINQPQHF	TGTGCCAGTAGTATATGGATCAATCAGCCCCAGCATTTT
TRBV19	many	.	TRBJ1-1	CASSIDSTNTEAFF	TGTGCCAGTAGTATCGACAGCACGAACACTGAAGCTTTCTTT
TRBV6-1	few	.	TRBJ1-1	CASSEWDGNTEAFF	TGTGCCAGCAGTGAATGGGACGGGAACACTGAAGCTTTCTTT
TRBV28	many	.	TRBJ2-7	CASSFQAYEQYF	TGTGCCAGCAGTTTCCAGGCCTACGAGCAGTACTTC
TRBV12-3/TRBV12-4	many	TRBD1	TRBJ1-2	CASSLTGVHGYTF	TGTGCCAGCAGTTTAACAGGGGTTCATGGCTACACCTTC
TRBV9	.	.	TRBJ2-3	CASSVRGSGTDTQYF	TGTGCCAGCAGCGTTAGGGGGTCAGGCACAGATACGCAGTATTTT
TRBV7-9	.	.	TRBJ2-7	CASSPRPTVSSYEQYF	TGTGCCAGCTCACCCCGGCCGACTGTAAGCTCCTACGAGCAGTACTTC
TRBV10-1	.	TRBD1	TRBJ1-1	CASSNTGVWKDTEAFF	TGCGCCAGCAGTAATACAGGGGTTTGGAAGGACACTGAAGCTTTCTTT
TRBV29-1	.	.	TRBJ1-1	CSQKANTEAFF	TGCAGCCAAAAGGCGAACACTGAAGCTTTCTTT
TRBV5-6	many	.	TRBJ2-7	CASRKGNSYEQYF	TGTGCCAGCAGGAAAGGTAACTCCTACGAGCAGTACTTC
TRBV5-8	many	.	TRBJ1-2	CASTSRTELYYGYTF	TGTGCCAGCACCTCCCGGACAGAGCTTTACTATGGCTACACCTTC
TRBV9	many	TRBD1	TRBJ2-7	CASSVEGTGSSYEQYF	TGTGCCAGCAGCGTAGAAGGGACAGGGTCCTCCTACGAGCAGTACTTC
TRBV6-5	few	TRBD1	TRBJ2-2	CASRLRGRNTGELFF	TGTGCCAGCAGACTCAGGGGGCGGAACACCGGGGAGCTGTTTTTT
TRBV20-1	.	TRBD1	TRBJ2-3	CSAPPWDRGIPDTQYF	TGCAGTGCTCCCCCGTGGGACAGGGGGATCCCAGATACGCAGTATTTT
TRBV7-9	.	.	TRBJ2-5	CASSLRGVGTQYF	TGTGCCAGCAGCCTAAGGGGGGTTGGGACCCAGTACTTC
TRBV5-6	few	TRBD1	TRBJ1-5	CASTRTGLGQPQHF	TGTGCCAGCACCCGGACAGGGTTGGGTCAGCCCCAGCATTTT
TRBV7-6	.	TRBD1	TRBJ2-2	CASSFRDRVLFF	TGTGCCAGCAGCTTCCGGGACAGGGTGCTGTTTTTT
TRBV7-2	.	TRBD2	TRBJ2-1	CASSQDPGGSYNEQFF	TGTGCCAGCAGCCAAGATCCTGGCGGGAGTTACAATGAGCAGTTCTTC
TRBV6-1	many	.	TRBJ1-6	CASSENTPPTPLHF	TGTGCCAGCAGTGAAAATACACCTCCTACACCCCTCCACTTT
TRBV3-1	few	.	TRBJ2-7	CASSPVSRTYEQYF	TGTGCCAGCAGCCCTGTCTCGCGGACCTACGAGCAGTACTTC
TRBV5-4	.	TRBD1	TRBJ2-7	CASSTRTGTEQYF	TGTGCCAGCAGCACTAGGACAGGGACCGAGCAGTACTTC
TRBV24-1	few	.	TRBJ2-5	CATSDFAQQETQYF	TGTGCCACCAGTGATTTTGCCCAGCAAGAGACCCAGTACTTC
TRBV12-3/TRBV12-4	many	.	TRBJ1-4	CASSSDAENEKLFF	TGTGCCAGCAGTTCAGATGCGGAAAATGAAAAACTGTTTTTT
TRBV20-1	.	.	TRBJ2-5	CSATPGQIQGTQYF	TGCAGTGCAACTCCCGGGCAGATCCAAGGGACCCAGTACTTC
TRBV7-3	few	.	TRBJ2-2	CASSPTRDANTGELFF	TGTGCCAGCAGCCCCACAAGGGACGCGAACACCGGGGAGCTGTTTTTT
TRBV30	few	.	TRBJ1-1	CAWSFRGRTEAFF	TGTGCCTGGAGTTTCAGGGGAAGAACTGAAGCTTTCTTT
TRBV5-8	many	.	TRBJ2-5	CASSLSGAETQYF	TGTGCCAGCAGCTTGTCGGGTGCGGAGACCCAGTACTTC
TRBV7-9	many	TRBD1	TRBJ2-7	CASSNRDRGREQYF	TGTGCCAGCAGCAACCGGGACAGGGGGCGCGAGCAGTACTTC
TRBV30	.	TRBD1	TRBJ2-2	CAWRTGPGELFF	TGTGCCTGGAGGACAGGGCCCGGGGAGCTGTTTTTT
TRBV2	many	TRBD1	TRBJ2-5	CASSTPQDPGTGSETQYF	TGTGCCAGCAGTACCCCACAAGACCCCGGGACAGGGAGTGAGACCCAGTACTTC
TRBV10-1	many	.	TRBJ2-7	CASSEMKYF	TGCGCCAGCAGTGAAATGAAGTACTTC
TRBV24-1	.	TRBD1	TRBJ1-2	CATRGRGDCGCTF	TGTGCCACCAGAGGCAGGGGGGACTGTGGCTGCACCTTC
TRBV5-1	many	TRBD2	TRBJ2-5	CASSLVASGEKTQYF	TGCGCCAGCAGCTTGGTGGCTAGCGGGGAAAAGACCCAGTACTTC
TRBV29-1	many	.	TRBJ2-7	CSVDAGEQYF	TGCAGCGTTGATGCGGGAGAGCAGTACTTC
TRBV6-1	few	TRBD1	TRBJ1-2	CASSGGQGAVYGYTF	TGTGCCAGCAGTGGCGGACAGGGGGCTGTCTATGGCTACACCTTC
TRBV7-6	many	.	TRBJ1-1	CASSSGPTGTEAFF	TGTGCCAGCAGCTCCGGCCCGACAGGCACTGAAGCTTTCTTT
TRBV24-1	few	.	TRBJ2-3	CATSDQTVLSTDTQYF	TGTGCCACCAGTGACCAGACAGTACTAAGCACAGATACGCAGTATTTT
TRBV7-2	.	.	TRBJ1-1	CASSPDRLAGDNEQFF	TGTGCCAGCAGCCCCGACCGACTAGCGGGGGACAATGAGCAGTTCTTT
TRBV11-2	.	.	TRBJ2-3	CASSLGLRHLTAADTQYF	TGTGCCAGCAGCTTAGGTCTTCGGCACCTCACCGCAGCAGATACGCAGTATTTT
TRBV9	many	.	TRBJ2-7	CASSVGEQSSYEQYF	TGTGCCAGCAGCGTAGGGGAGCAGAGCTCCTACGAGCAGTACTTC
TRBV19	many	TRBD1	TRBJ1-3	CACRDRGFSGNTIYF	TGTGCCTGCCGGGACAGGGGTTTCTCTGGAAACACCATATATTTT
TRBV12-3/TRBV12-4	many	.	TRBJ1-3	CASSSPDAGNTIYF	TGTGCCAGCAGTTCGCCGGACGCTGGAAACACCATATATTTT
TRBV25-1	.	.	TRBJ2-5	CASSDPGTREETQYF	TGTGCCAGCAGTGACCCCGGGACTCGCGAAGAGACCCAGTACTTC
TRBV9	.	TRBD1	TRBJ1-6	CASSASGTGFGSPLHF	TGCGCCAGCAGCGCTAGCGGGACAGGTTTTGGTTCACCCCTCCACTTT